This T cell receptor (beta chain) was sequenced in a study of blood T cell repertoires in COVID-19. Looking at the study overall: Material from acute and convalescent COVID-19 was sourced from the United States, Italy and Spain.

All enrollees were roughly 18 to 95 years old and from fewer than 25 US areas. Original data processing: From reference gene primer amplification, estimates of nucleated cell counts were derived. The method was immunoSEQ multiplex PCR; TCRdb's version includes in-frame clones alone and lacks a portion of them. The V and J calls and the clone size are those of that table, but D and trimming were determined from the DNA. The sample has about 200,000 clones; more than 75% are singletons. This clone was seen more than once but under ten times. CDR1 SGDLS and CDR2 YYNGEE come from the germline V gene. The CDR3 is 15 amino acids. V lost 3 bases to trimming and J lost 3 bases, with 15 bases between them.

The sequenced sample consisted of PBMCs or T cells enriched from blood (not recorded which). The chain couples TRBV9 to TRBJ1-2, with D possibly TRBD1 on 5 matching bases. The receptor was isolated from a woman in her forties with acute COVID-19. CDR3 region: CASSAHEQVYYGYTF. Here the CDR3 DNA reads TGTGCCAGCAGCGCGCACGAACAGGTGTACTATGGCTACACCTTC.